The TCR beta chain described here comes from a study of pediatric ulcerative colitis. Study results and caveats: Blood samples from a couple of patients yielded substantially fewer templates and were excluded from blood-rectal overlap analysis. A couple of rectal CDR3 clonotypes occurred in all ulcerative colitis patients.

The rectum was sampled with one to two pinch biopsies at colonoscopy. The survey-level immunoSEQ assay was used. Some clones are missing from TCRdb's copy, which holds only in-frame ones; the method was immunoSEQ multiplex PCR. The data contain approximately 40,000 clones, roughly 82% of them singletons. Trimming left V 3 bases short and J 0 bases short, with 6 bases between. The CDR3 has 14 amino acids. CDR1 is LNHDA, CDR2 SQIVND, per germline (reference sequence). Remarks on this clone: Its antigen is not known.

Specimen: gut tissue. The sequence was collected from a boy younger than 18 with severe ulcerative colitis. This chain links TRBV19 with TRBJ1-5; no reliable D call. The DNA for the CDR3 is TGTGCCAGTAGTATCTTGGGTAGCAATCAGCCCCAGCATTTT. Its translation is CASSILGSNQPQHF.